This T cell receptor (beta chain) stems from a study of blood T cells in healthy people across ages. This clonotype was counted a few times. At one boundary the junction diverges from the germline segment, which might be a read error. A second about 6 to 12 cycle PCR used barcoded and J-beta primers. TCRdb analysed the 5' RACE reads with MiXCR anew, one entry per CDR3 protein. The repertoire consists of about 2 million distinct CDR3 sequences, with about 49% occurring once and the leading ten covering more than 2%. Germline-derived CDR1 and CDR2 are SSHAT and FNYEAQ (reference sequence). The CDR3 runs to 16 residues.

Sequencing was done on a sample of blood. The V and J genes are TRBV7-7 and TRBJ2-6; a weak D match, TRBD2 (5 bases). This receptor was obtained from a woman aged 40-49 years in good health. The CDR3 DNA reads TGTGCTAGCAGCTTGGGAGTGAGCTCTGGGGCCAACGTCCTGACTTTC. This encodes CASSLGVSSGANVLTF.